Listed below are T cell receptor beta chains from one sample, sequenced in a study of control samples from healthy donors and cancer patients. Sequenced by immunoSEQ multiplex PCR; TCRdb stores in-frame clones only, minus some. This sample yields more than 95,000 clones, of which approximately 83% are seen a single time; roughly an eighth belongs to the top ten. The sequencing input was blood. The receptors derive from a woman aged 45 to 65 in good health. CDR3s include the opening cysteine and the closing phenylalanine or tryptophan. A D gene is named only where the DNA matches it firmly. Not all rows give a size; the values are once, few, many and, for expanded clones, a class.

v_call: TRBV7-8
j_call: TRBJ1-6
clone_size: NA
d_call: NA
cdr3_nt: TGTGCCAGCAGCTTAGATGGTAGCTCCTATAATTCACCCCTCCACTTT
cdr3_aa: CASSLDGSSYNSPLHF

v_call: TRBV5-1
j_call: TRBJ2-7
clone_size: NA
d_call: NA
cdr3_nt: TGCGCCAGCCAGGCGACAGGCGCCCTCTACGAGCAGTACTTC
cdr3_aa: CASQATGALYEQYF

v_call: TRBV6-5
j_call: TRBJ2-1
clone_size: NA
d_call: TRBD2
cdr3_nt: TGTGCCAGTCGGACTAGTTGGAATGAGCAGTTCTTC
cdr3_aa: CASRTSWNEQFF

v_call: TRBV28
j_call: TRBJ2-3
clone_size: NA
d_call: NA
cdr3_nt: TGTGCCAGCAACTCCCCAGGGGGAGGGGTCACAGATACGCAGTATTTT
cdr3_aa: CASNSPGGGVTDTQYF

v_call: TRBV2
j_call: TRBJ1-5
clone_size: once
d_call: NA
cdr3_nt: TGTGCCAGCAGTGATGGGGGGTCTGACAATCAGCCCCAGCATTTT
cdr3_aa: CASSDGGSDNQPQHF

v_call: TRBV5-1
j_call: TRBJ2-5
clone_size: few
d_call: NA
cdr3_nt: TGCGCCAGCAGCCCCCTAGGGGGGGGCTACGAGACCCAGTACTTC
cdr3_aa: CASSPLGGGYETQYF

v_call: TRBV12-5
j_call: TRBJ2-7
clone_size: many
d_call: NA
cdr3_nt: TGTGCTAGTGGTGGGGACTTTTCCTACGAGCAGTACTTC
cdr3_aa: CASGGDFSYEQYF

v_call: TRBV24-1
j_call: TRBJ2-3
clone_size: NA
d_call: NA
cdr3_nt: TGTGCCACCAGTGTGTCAGGGAATCAATATACGCAGTATTTT
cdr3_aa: CATSVSGNQYTQYF

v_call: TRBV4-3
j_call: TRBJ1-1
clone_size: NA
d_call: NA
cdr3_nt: TGCGCCAGCAGCCAAGTCTTCGACACGAGCACTGAAGCTTTCTTT
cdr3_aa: CASSQVFDTSTEAFF

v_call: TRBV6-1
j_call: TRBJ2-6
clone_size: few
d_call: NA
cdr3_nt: TGTGCCAGCAGTGAACCCGGGAGAACCTCCTCTGGGGCCAACGTCCTGACTTTC
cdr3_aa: CASSEPGRTSSGANVLTF

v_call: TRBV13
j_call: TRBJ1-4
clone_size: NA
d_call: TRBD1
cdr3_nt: TGTGCCAGCAGCCTCGGACAGGGCGGTAATGAAAAACTGTTTTTT
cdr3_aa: CASSLGQGGNEKLFF

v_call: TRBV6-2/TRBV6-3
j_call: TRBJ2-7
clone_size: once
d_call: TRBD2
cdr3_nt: TGTGCCAGCAGTTACGGGACTAGACTCAGCGAGCAGTACTTC
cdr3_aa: CASSYGTRLSEQYF

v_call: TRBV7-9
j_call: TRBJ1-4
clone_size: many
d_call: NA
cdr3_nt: TGTGCCAGCAGCTTAGTATCAGGGACAACTAATGAAAAACTGTTTTTT
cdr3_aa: CASSLVSGTTNEKLFF